This T cell receptor (beta chain) was sequenced during a study of cytomegalovirus exposure and HLA in healthy donors. In regard to this clone: What it binds is unknown.

Study conclusions and caveats: There were reportedly fewer N-insertions in an Asian-associated ancestry cluster than the roughly 670-donor mean, in a later analysis. As a later analysis showed, a missense DCLRE1C variant was linked to trimming of TCR beta V- and J-genes.

The CDR3 is 14 residues long. CDR1 and CDR2 (germline): MNHNS, SASEGT. Trimming took 1 base from V and 3 from J, leaving 9 bases between them. Vbeta (60) and Jbeta (13) primers were used in the PCR. TCRdb's table, derived via immunoSEQ multiplex PCR, lists solely in-frame clones and lacks some. The table lists some 150,000 clones, over 75% of them singletons. The V and J genes are TRBV6-1 and TRBJ1-2, with D possibly TRBD1 on 5 matching bases. Sequenced input: PBMCs. The source is a female donor in good health and CMV-seronegative. CDR3 DNA: TGTGCCAGCAGTGAAGGGGGGGTAGACTATGGCTACACCTTC. This codes for CASSEGGVDYGYTF.